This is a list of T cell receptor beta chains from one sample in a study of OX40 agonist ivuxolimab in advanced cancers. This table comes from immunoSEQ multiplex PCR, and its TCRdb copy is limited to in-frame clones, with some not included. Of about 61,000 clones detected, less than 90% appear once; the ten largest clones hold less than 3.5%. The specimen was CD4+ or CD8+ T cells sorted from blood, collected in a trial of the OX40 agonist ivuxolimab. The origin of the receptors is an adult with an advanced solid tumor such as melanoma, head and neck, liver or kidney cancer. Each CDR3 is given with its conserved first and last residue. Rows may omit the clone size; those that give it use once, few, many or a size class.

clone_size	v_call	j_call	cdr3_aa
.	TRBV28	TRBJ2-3	CASSTLGGSGTDTQYF
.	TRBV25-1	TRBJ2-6	CASTGAADSGANVLTF
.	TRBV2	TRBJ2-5	CASKVAGLGETQYF
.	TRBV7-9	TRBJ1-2	CASSSGGSGEAYGYTF
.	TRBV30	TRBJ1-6	CAWSGDVAGLNSPLHF
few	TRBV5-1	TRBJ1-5	CASSLQGGGNQPQHF
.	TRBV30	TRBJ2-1	CAWSRWGHEQFF
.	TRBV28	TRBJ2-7	CASSFRRGPTYEQYF
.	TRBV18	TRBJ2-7	CASSPAGGFIEQYF
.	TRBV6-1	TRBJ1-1	CASCPGLNTEAFF
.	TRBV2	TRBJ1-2	CASSVGAGEVHGYTF
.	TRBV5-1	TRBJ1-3	CASSLAREFGNTIYF
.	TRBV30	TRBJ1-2	CAWSPGTGERHGYTF
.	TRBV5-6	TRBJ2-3	CASSPRSGDTQYF
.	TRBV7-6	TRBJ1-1	CASRFDLRTEAFF
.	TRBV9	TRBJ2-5	CASSVGAAEETQYF
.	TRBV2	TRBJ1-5	CASRLNRDRGRGQPQHF
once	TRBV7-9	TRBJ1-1	CASSVDSFGTEAFF
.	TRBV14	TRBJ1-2	CASSPVGQGARGYTF
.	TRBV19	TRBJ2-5	CASSMGGPLTQYF
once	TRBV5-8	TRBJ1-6	CASSIFRSSYNSPLHF
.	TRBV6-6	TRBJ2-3	CASSYLTDTQYF
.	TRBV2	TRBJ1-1	CASSGLQGNTEAFF
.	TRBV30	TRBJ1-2	CAWREKPRYGYTF
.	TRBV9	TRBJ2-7	CASSVDGTHEQYF
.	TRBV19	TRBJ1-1	CASTKDSSDTEAFF
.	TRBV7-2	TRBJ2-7	CASSPNAGLASYEQYF
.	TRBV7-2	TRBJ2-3	CASSPGRGRQSTDTQYF
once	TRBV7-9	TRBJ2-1	CASSFRGSSYNEQFF
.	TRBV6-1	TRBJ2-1	CASIRGGLGNEQFF
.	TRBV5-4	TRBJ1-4	CASSLETGAPEKLFF
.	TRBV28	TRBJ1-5	CASSPPGQGSNQPQHF
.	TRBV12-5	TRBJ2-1	CASGLVGGTQKENEQFF
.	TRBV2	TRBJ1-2	CASRTGLGYGYTF
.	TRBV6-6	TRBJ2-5	CASSLQGWETQYF
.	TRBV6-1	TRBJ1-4	CASTPRPREKLFF
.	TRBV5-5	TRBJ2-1	CASIPWGGYNEQFF
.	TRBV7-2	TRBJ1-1	CASSLVVDSNTEAFF
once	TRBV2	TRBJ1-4	CASRGTGGGEKLFF
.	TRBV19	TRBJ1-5	CASIPPPSTGNQPQHF
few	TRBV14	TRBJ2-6	CASSRLRAHVFSGANVLTF
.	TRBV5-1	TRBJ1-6	CASSPEVSSRSPLHF
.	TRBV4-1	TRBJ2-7	CASSLGTQSYEQYF
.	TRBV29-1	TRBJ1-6	CSVRGQGNSPLHF
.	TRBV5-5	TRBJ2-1	CASSYRSRDEQFF
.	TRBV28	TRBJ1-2	CASSPFYYGYTF
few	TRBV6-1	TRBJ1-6	CASSELGSNSPLHF
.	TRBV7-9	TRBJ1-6	CASSPQGENSPLHF
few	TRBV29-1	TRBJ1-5	CSVGSSNQPQHF
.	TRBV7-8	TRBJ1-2	CASSLVENYGYTF
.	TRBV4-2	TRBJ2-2	CASSRHGQGQDTGELFF
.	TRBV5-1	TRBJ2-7	CASSKGTSESGQYF
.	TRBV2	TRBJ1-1	CASSGEGGTEAFF
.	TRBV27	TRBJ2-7	CASSSARTYEQYF
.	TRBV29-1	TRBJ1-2	CSVGHVTGVSNYGYTF